Shown below are 4 T cell receptor beta chains from a single sample sequenced in a study of shared clonotypes between healthy human individuals. Sequenced by immunoSEQ multiplex PCR; TCRdb stores in-frame clones only, minus some. The table shows 2 million to 3 million clones, with 93% occurring only once. The sample was naive CD4+ T cells from PBMCs. This sample's subset: CD45RA+ positively selected. The source of these receptors is a man between 18 and 29 years old in good health. Some clones in this sample may be carry-over from other donors' samples.

Remarks on this clone: The sample has other DNA sequences that encode this CDR3 too. V gene TRBV30 combines with J gene TRBJ1-2; 7 positions agree with TRBD1. This CDR3 has 13 residues. After removal of 3 bases from V and 2 bases from J, the junction contained 3 bases not matched to a gene. The germline CDR1 and CDR2 sequences are GTSNPN and SVGIG (reference sequence). The CDR3 DNA is TGTGCCTGGAGCCCGGACAGGAACTATGGCTACACCTTC. Amino acids: CAWSPDRNYGYTF. The full variable domain, its missing parts supplied by reference TRBV30 and TRBJ1-2, is SQTIHQWPATLVQPVGSPLSLECTVEGTSNPNLYWYRQAAGRGLQLLFYSVGIGQISSEVPQNLSASRPQDRQFILSSKKLLLSDSGFYLCAWSPDRNYGYTFGSGTRLTVV.

The chain carries TRBV11-2 and TRBJ2-3; D is unresolved. In germline, CDR1 is SGHAT, CDR2 FQNNGV. V gave up 4 bases and J gave up 2 bases, with 16 bases separating them. The CDR3 runs 16 residues. Written as DNA, the CDR3 is TGTGCCAGCAGCTCACCGGGTCCGAGTAACACAGATACGCAGTATTTT. Translated: CASSSPGPSNTDTQYF.

The chain uses TRBV2 and TRBJ2-3, with D maybe TRBD2 (6 bases). Germline loops: CDR1 SNHLY, CDR2 FYNNEI. Trimming removed 8 bases from V and 4 bases from J, with 13 bases in between. The length of the CDR3 is 13 residues. The CDR3 region is CASSAGGADTQYF. The CDR3 DNA reads TGTGCCAGCTCGGCGGGCGGGGCAGATACGCAGTATTTT. The full variable domain, completed using reference TRBV2 and TRBJ2-3, is EPEVTQTPSHQVTQMGQEVILRCVPISNHLYFYWYRQILGQKVEFLVSFYNNEISEKSEIFDDQFSVERPDGSNFTLKIRSTKLEDSAMYFCASSAGGADTQYFGPGTRLTVL.

About this clone: Other nucleotide sequences in the sample specify the same CDR3. The gene calls are TRBV28 and TRBJ1-5; D gene uncertain. Germline-derived CDR1 and CDR2 are MDHEN and SYDVKM. There are 13 residues in the CDR3. Trimming cost V 3 bases and J 2 bases, with 5 bases left between them. This CDR3 is CASSLPGNQPQHF. The CDR3 DNA reads TGTGCCAGCAGTTTGCCTGGCAATCAGCCCCAGCATTTT.